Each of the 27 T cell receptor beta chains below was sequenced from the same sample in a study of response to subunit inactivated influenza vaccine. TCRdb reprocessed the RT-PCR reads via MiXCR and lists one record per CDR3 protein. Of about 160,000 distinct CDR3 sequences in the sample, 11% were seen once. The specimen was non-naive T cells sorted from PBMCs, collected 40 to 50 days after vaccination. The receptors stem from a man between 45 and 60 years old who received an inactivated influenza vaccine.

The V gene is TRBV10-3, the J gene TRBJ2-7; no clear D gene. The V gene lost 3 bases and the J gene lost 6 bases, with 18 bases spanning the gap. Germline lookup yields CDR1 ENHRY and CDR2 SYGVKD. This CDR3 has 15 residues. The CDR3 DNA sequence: TGTGCCATCAGTGAACGGGCCCCCAACCTCCTCGAGCAGTACTTC. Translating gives CAISERAPNLLEQYF.

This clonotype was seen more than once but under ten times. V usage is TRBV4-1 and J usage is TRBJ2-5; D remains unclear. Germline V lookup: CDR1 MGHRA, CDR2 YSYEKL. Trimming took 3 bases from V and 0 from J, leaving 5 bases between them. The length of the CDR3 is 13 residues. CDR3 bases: TGCGCCAGCAGCCACAGGTACCAAGAGACCCAGTACTTC. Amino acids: CASSHRYQETQYF.

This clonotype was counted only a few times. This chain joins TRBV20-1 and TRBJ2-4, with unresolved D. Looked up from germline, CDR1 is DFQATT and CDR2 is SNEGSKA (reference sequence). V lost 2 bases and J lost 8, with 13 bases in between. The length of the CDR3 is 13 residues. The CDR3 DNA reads TGCAGTGCTAGACATGATGGCTTATACATTCAGTACTTC. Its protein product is CSARHDGLYIQYF.

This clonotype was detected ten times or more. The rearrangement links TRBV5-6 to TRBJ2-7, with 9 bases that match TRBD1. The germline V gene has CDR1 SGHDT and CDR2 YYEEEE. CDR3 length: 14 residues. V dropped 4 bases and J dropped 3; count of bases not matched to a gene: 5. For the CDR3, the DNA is TGTGCCAGCAGCCCGTGGGACAGGGACTACGAGCAGTACTTC. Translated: CASSPWDRDYEQYF.

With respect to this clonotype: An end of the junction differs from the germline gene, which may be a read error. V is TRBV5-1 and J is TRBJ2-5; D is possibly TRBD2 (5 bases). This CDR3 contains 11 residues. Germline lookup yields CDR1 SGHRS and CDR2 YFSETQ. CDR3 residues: CASSLGETQCF. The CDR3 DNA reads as TGCGCCAGCAGCTTGGGGGAGACCCAGTGCTTC.

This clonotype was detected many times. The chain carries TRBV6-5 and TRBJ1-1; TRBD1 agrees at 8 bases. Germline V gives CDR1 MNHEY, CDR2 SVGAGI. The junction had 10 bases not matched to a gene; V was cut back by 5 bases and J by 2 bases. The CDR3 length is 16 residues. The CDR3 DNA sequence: TGTGCCAGCAGTCACAGGGGGGGACACCTAAACACTGAAGCTTTCTTT. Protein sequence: CASSHRGGHLNTEAFF.

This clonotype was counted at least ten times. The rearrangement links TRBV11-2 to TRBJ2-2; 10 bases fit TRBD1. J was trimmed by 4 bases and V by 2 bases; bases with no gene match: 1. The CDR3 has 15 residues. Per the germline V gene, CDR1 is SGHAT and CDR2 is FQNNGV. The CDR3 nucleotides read TGTGCCAGCAGCTTAAGGACAGGGGGCACCGGGGAGCTGTTTTTT. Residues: CASSLRTGGTGELFF. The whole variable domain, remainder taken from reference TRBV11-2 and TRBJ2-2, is EAGVAQSPRYKIIEKRQSVAFWCNPISGHATLYWYQQILGQGPKLLIQFQNNGVVDDSQLPKDRFSAERLKGVDSTLKIQPAKLEDSAVYLCASSLRTGGTGELFFGEGSRLTVL.

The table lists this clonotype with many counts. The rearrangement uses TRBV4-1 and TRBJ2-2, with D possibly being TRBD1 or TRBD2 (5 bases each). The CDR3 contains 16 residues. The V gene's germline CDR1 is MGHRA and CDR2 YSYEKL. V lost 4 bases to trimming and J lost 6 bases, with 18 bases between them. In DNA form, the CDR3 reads TGCGCCAGCAGCCGTTGGCAGGAGAGGGGAGCCGGGGAGCTGTTTTTT. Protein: CASSRWQERGAGELFF.

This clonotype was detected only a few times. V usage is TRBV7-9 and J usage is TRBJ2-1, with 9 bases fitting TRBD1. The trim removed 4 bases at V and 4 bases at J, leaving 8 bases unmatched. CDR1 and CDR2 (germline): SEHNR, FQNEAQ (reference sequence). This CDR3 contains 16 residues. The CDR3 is CASSSGQGIRYNEQFF. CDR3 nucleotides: TGTGCCAGCAGCTCTGGACAGGGGATACGGTACAATGAGCAGTTCTTC. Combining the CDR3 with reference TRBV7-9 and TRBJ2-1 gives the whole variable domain DTGVSQNPRHKITKRGQNVTFRCDPISEHNRLYWYRQTLGQGPEFLTYFQNEAQLEKSRLLSDRFSAERPKGSFSTLEIQRTEQGDSAMYLCASSSGQGIRYNEQFFGPGTRLTVL.

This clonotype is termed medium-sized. The CDR3 sequence: CASSLAPEDTGELFF. CDR3 sequence (DNA): TGTGCCAGCAGTTTAGCGCCTGAGGACACCGGGGAGCTGTTTTTT. The V gene is TRBV12-3 or TRBV12-4, the J gene TRBJ2-2; D is unresolved. V lost 0 bases and J 3 bases, leaving 8 bases between the germline ends. The CDR3 has 15 amino acids.

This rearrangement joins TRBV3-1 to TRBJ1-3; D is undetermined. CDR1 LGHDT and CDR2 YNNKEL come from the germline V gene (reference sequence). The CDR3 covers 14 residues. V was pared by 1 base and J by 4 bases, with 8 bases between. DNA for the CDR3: TGTGCCAGCAGCCAAGTGGCGAGGGGAAACACCATATATTTT. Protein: CASSQVARGNTIYF. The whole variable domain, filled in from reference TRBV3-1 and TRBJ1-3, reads DTAVSQTPKYLVTQMGNDKSIKCEQNLGHDTMYWYKQDSKKFLKIMFSYNNKELIINETVPNRFSPKSPDKAHLNLHINSLELGDSAVYFCASSQVARGNTIYFGEGSWLTVV.

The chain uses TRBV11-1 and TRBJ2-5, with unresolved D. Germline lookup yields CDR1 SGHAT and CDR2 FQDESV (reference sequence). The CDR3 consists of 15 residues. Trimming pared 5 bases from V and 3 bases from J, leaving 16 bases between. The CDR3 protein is CASSPWTESKETQYF. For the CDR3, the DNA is TGTGCCAGCAGCCCATGGACCGAATCTAAAGAGACCCAGTACTTC.

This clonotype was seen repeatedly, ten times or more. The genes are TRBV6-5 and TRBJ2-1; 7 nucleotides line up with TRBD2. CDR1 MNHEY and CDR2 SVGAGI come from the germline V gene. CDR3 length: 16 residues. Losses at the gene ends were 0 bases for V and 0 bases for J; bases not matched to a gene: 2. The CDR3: CASSYSGGSSYNEQFF. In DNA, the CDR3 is TGTGCCAGCAGTTACTCTGGCGGGAGCTCCTACAATGAGCAGTTCTTC.

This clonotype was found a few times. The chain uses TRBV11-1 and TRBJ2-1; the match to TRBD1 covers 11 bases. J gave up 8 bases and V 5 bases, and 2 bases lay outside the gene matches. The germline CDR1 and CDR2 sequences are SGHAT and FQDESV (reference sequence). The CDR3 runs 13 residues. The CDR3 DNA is TGTGCCAGCAGCCTGGACAGGGGGCATGAGCAGTTCTTC. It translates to CASSLDRGHEQFF.

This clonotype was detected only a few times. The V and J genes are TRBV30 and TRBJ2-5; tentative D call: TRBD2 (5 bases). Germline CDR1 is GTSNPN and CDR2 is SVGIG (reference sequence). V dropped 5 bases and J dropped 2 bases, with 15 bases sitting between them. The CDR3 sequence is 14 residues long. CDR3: CAWLRAGLQETQYF. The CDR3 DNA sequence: TGTGCCTGGCTCCGGGCAGGACTGCAAGAGACCCAGTACTTC. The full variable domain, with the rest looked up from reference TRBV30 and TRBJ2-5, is SQTIHQWPATLVQPVGSPLSLECTVEGTSNPNLYWYRQAAGRGLQLLFYSVGIGQISSEVPQNLSASRPQDRQFILSSKKLLLSDSGFYLCAWLRAGLQETQYFGPGTRLLVL.

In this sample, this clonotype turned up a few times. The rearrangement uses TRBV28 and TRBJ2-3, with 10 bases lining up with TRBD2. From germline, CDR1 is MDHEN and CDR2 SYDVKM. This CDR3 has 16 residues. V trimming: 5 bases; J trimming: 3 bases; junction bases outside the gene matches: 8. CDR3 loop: CASSLSGRAFTDTQYF. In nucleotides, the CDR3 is TGTGCCAGCAGTCTCAGCGGGAGGGCCTTTACAGATACGCAGTATTTT.

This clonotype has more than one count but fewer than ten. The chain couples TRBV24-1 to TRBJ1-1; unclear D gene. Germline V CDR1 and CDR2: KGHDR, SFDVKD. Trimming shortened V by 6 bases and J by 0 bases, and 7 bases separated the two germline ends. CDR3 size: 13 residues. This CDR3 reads CATSTELNTEAFF. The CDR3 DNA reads TGTGCCACCAGTACAGAATTGAACACTGAAGCTTTCTTT.

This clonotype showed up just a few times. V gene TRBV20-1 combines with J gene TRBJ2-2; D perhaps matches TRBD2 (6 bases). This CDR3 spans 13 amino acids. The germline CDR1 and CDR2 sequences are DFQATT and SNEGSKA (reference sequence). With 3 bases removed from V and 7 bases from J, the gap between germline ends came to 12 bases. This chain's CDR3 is CSASVSGGGELFF. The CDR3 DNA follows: TGCAGTGCTAGTGTTTCCGGGGGCGGGGAGCTGTTTTTT.

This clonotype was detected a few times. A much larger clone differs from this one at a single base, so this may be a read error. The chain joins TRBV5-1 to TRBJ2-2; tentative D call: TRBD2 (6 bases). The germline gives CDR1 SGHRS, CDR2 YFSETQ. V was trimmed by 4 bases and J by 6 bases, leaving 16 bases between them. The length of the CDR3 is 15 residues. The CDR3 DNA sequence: TGCGCCAGCAGCCCGGGAGCTTCGATGGCCGGGGAGCTGTTTTTT. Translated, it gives CASSPGASMAGELFF.

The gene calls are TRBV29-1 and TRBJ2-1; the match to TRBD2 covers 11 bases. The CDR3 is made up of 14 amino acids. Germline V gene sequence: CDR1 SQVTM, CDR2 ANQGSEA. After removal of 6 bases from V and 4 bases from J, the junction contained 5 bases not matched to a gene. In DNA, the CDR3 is TGCAGCGTGGCCGGGACTAGCGGTTACAATGAGCAGTTCTTC. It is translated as CSVAGTSGYNEQFF.

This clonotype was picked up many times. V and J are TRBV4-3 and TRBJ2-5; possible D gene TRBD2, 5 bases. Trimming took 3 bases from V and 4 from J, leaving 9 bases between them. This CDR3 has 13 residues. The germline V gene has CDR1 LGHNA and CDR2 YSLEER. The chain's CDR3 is CASSQNSGETQYF. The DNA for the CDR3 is TGCGCCAGCAGCCAGAACAGCGGAGAGACCCAGTACTTC.

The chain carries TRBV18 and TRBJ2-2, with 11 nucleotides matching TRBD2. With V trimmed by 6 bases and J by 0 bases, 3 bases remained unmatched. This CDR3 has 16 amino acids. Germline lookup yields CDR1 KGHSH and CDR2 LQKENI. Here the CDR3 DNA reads TGTGCCAGCTCGGAGGGACTAGCGGCGAACACCGGGGAGCTGTTTTTT. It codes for CASSEGLAANTGELFF.

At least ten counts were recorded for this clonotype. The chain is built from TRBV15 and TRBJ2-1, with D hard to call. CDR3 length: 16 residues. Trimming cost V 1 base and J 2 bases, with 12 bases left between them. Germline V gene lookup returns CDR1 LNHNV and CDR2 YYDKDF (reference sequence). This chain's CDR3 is CATSRGWVSTYNEQFF. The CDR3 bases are TGTGCCACCAGCAGAGGGTGGGTGAGCACCTACAATGAGCAGTTCTTC.

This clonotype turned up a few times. The DNA of the CDR3 is TGCGCCAGCAGCCAAGATCGAGGCGAGACCCAGTACTTC. Protein product: CASSQDRGETQYF. V is TRBV4-3 and J is TRBJ2-5; D is unclear. Germline-derived CDR1 and CDR2 are LGHNA and YSLEER. Between the trimmed V and J ends, which lost 0 bases and 5 bases, there was a span of 7 bases. The CDR3 spans 13 residues.

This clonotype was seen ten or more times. CDR3 nucleotide sequence: TGTGCCAGCAGTCGACAGGGGGGCCAAAACATTCAGTACTTC. Protein: CASSRQGGQNIQYF. The chain has TRBV12-3 or TRBV12-4 and TRBJ2-4; 9 bases map to TRBD1. The V gene end was trimmed by 5 bases and the J gene end by 5 bases; junction bases not matched to a gene: 4. CDR3 size: 14 residues.

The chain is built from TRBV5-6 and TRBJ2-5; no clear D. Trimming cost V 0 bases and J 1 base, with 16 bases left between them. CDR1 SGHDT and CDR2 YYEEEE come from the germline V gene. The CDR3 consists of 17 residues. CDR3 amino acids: CASSLGPPRGGQETQYF. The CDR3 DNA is TGTGCCAGCAGCTTGGGCCCACCTAGAGGCGGCCAAGAGACCCAGTACTTC.

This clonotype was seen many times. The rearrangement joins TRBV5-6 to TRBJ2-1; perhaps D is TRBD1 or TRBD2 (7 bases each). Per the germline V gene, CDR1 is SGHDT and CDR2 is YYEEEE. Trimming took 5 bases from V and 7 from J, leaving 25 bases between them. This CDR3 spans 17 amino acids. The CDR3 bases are TGTGCCAGCAGGGGGACAGATCTGGCTAACGGGGGGAATGAGCAGTTCTTC. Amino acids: CASRGTDLANGGNEQFF.